A selection of T cell receptor beta chains follows, all from one sample in a study of human T cells and chemical hapten exposure. TCRdb independently ran MiXCR on the RACE reads; one entry per CDR3 protein. The repertoire includes about 34,000 distinct CDR3 sequences, around 5.5% of them detected once, and around 13% sits in the top ten. The sequenced sample was whole blood. These receptors all stem from a human donor in good health. Some clones in this sample may be carry-over from other donors' samples. CDR3s include the opening cysteine and the closing phenylalanine or tryptophan. D genes are given only for firm matches. Only some rows state a clone size, as once, few, many or a class for expanded clones.

cdr3_nt: TGTGCCAGCAGCTTATGGGGACTAGCGGACAATGAGCAGTTCTTC
cdr3_aa: CASSLWGLADNEQFF
clone_size: many
j_call: TRBJ2-1
v_call: TRBV7-8
d_call: TRBD2

cdr3_nt: TGTGCCAGCAGACTAGACAGGGACACAGATACGCAGTATTTT
cdr3_aa: CASRLDRDTDTQYF
clone_size: few
j_call: TRBJ2-3
v_call: TRBV7-9
d_call: TRBD1

cdr3_nt: TGTGCCAGCAGCTCGGGACTGAATGAGCAGTTCTTC
cdr3_aa: CASSSGLNEQFF
clone_size: many
j_call: TRBJ2-1
v_call: TRBV11-2
d_call: NA

cdr3_nt: TGCAGCGTTGAAGATCTTGGGACACACACTGAAGCTTTCTTT
cdr3_aa: CSVEDLGTHTEAFF
clone_size: many
j_call: TRBJ1-1
v_call: TRBV29-1
d_call: NA

cdr3_nt: TGCGCCAGCAGCTTGGAACCGGATCAGCCCCAGCATTTT
cdr3_aa: CASSLEPDQPQHF
clone_size: many
j_call: TRBJ1-5
v_call: TRBV5-1
d_call: NA

cdr3_nt: TGTGCCAGCAGCCAAGATGGTCCTAGCGGGAGCTACAATGAGCAGTTCTTC
cdr3_aa: CASSQDGPSGSYNEQFF
clone_size: NA
j_call: TRBJ2-1
v_call: TRBV4-2
d_call: TRBD2

cdr3_nt: TGTGCCAGCAGTACCGGGACAGGGGTTCAGCCCCAGCATTTT
cdr3_aa: CASSTGTGVQPQHF
clone_size: many
j_call: TRBJ1-5
v_call: TRBV28
d_call: TRBD1

cdr3_nt: TGTGCCTGGGTTCTAGCGGGAGGCCACGAGCAGTACTTC
cdr3_aa: CAWVLAGGHEQYF
clone_size: many
j_call: TRBJ2-7
v_call: TRBV30
d_call: TRBD2

cdr3_nt: TGTGCCAGCAGCTTAGGGCCCCAGGGGGCTGGAAACACCATATATTTT
cdr3_aa: CASSLGPQGAGNTIYF
clone_size: few
j_call: TRBJ1-3
v_call: TRBV7-2
d_call: TRBD1

cdr3_nt: TGCAGCGTTGAAGTCGGCTCGTACGGTCTTGAAGCTTTCTTT
cdr3_aa: CSVEVGSYGLEAFF
clone_size: many
j_call: TRBJ1-1
v_call: TRBV29-1
d_call: NA

cdr3_nt: TGCGCCAGCAGCCAAGCCACAGGGAAAGAGACCCAGTACTTC
cdr3_aa: CASSQATGKETQYF
clone_size: few
j_call: TRBJ2-5
v_call: TRBV4-3
d_call: NA

cdr3_nt: TGTGCCAGTGGGGGGACCCCCTACTTC
cdr3_aa: CASGGTPYF
clone_size: many
j_call: TRBJ2-7
v_call: TRBV6-5
d_call: NA

cdr3_nt: TGTGCCAGCAGTTTAGGGGGAAACACTGAAGCTTTCTTT
cdr3_aa: CASSLGGNTEAFF
clone_size: many
j_call: TRBJ1-1
v_call: TRBV12-3/TRBV12-4
d_call: NA

cdr3_nt: TGCAGCGTTTGGACTAGCGGGAACACAGATACGCAGTATTTT
cdr3_aa: CSVWTSGNTDTQYF
clone_size: many
j_call: TRBJ2-3
v_call: TRBV29-1
d_call: TRBD2

cdr3_nt: TGTGCCAGCAGTTCCCAGCGGGGACCCACAGATACGCAGTATTTT
cdr3_aa: CASSSQRGPTDTQYF
clone_size: NA
j_call: TRBJ2-3
v_call: TRBV6-6
d_call: TRBD2

cdr3_nt: TGCAGCGTTGGACAGGCTTACACAGATACGCAGTATTTT
cdr3_aa: CSVGQAYTDTQYF
clone_size: NA
j_call: TRBJ2-3
v_call: TRBV29-1
d_call: NA

cdr3_nt: TGTGCCAGCAGAGAGGACAGGGTTATTTCTGGAAACACCATATATTTT
cdr3_aa: CASREDRVISGNTIYF
clone_size: NA
j_call: TRBJ1-3
v_call: TRBV25-1
d_call: TRBD1

cdr3_nt: TGTGCCAGCAGCTCCTTGGGACAGGGCAATGAGCAGTTCTTC
cdr3_aa: CASSSLGQGNEQFF
clone_size: NA
j_call: TRBJ2-1
v_call: TRBV11-3
d_call: TRBD1

cdr3_nt: TGTGCCAGCAGTGAAATGCGGTTGGTCAGGGGAGGGAACACTGAAGCTTTCTTT
cdr3_aa: CASSEMRLVRGGNTEAFF
clone_size: many
j_call: TRBJ1-1
v_call: TRBV6-1
d_call: NA

cdr3_nt: TGCAGCGTTTCGACAGGGCTTGGCTATGGCTACACCTTC
cdr3_aa: CSVSTGLGYGYTF
clone_size: few
j_call: TRBJ1-2
v_call: TRBV29-1
d_call: TRBD1

cdr3_nt: TGTGCCAGCAGCCGGGGACAGGGGGCGCAACAAGAGACCCAGTACTTC
cdr3_aa: CASSRGQGAQQETQYF
clone_size: medium-sized
j_call: TRBJ2-5
v_call: TRBV11-2
d_call: TRBD1

cdr3_nt: TGTGCCACTTCAAGGACAGGGGGCTGGGATCAGCCCCAGCATTTT
cdr3_aa: CATSRTGGWDQPQHF
clone_size: many
j_call: TRBJ1-5
v_call: TRBV24-1
d_call: TRBD1

cdr3_nt: TGTGCCAGCAGTGAAGCGAGGGCCGCCGGTTTCTTT
cdr3_aa: CASSEARAAGFF
clone_size: NA
j_call: TRBJ1-1
v_call: TRBV6-1
d_call: NA

cdr3_nt: TGCAGTGCTTGGACAGGGGACAATCAGCCCCAGCATTTT
cdr3_aa: CSAWTGDNQPQHF
clone_size: many
j_call: TRBJ1-5
v_call: TRBV20-1
d_call: TRBD1

cdr3_nt: TGTGCCAGTAGTTCCCCAGACGACCCCCAGCATTTT
cdr3_aa: CASSSPDDPQHF
clone_size: NA
j_call: TRBJ1-5
v_call: TRBV19
d_call: NA

cdr3_nt: TGCGCCAGCAGCTCCGGACTAGCGGGGATCACAGATACGCAGTATTTT
cdr3_aa: CASSSGLAGITDTQYF
clone_size: many
j_call: TRBJ2-3
v_call: TRBV5-1
d_call: TRBD2

cdr3_nt: TGTGCTAGTGGAACAGGGAATTGGGGCACTGAAGCTTTCTTT
cdr3_aa: CASGTGNWGTEAFF
clone_size: NA
j_call: TRBJ1-1
v_call: TRBV12-5
d_call: NA

cdr3_nt: TGTGCCAGCAGCGTAACAGCGGGAGGAGCGAACACCGGGGAGCTGTTTTTT
cdr3_aa: CASSVTAGGANTGELFF
clone_size: many
j_call: TRBJ2-2
v_call: TRBV9
d_call: TRBD2